The T cell receptor beta chain under discussion was sequenced for a study of T cell repertoires in cytomegalovirus infection. In the study overall: Matching HLA type, along with CMV infection, was indicated by public TCR beta signatures. The study, taken as a whole, reports: Carriers of CMV and the relevant HLA type were discriminated by public TCR beta frequency. Across the ex vivo response, the dominant clonotypes were HLA-C-restricted CMV-specific TCR beta clonotypes.

Via MiXCR, TCRdb re-called the reads, giving one row per CDR3 protein. Among more than 200,000 distinct CDR3 sequences listed, approximately 9.1% were seen once. The sample holds a few counts of this clonotype. Its antigen remains unknown. This CDR3 contains 16 residues. V was shortened by 2 bases and J by 7 bases, with 21 bases between the two germline ends. The germline V gene encodes CDR1 SEHNR and CDR2 FQNEAQ (reference sequence). The sequenced sample consisted of PBMCs. This TCR was recovered from a human donor in good health (CMV status not recorded). Some clones in this sample may be carry-over from other donors' samples. The gene calls are TRBV7-9 and TRBJ2-7; D is unclear. CDR3 protein: CASSLWAPRSLGEQYF. The CDR3 DNA is TGTGCCAGCAGCTTATGGGCGCCTAGAAGTCTGGGGGAGCAGTACTTC.